This TCR beta chain originates from a study of breast tumors, draining lymph nodes, adjacent tissues. Study findings and constraints: Tumor TCR diversity was below lymph nodes but above nontumor tissue. Compared with basal-like, luminal-like tumors shared significantly more repertoire with nontumor tissue.

The lymph nodes were axillary draining lymph nodes from breast cancer patients. TCRdb re-analysed the multiplex PCR reads in MiXCR, keeping a single row per CDR3 protein. Altogether roughly 120,000 distinct CDR3 sequences are present, approximately 20% being singletons, with the ten largest covering more than 3%. In this sample, this clonotype turned up many times. Its cognate antigen is unknown. This CDR3 has 13 residues. Germline V gene sequence: CDR1 SEHNR, CDR2 FQNEAQ (reference sequence). V lost 6 bases, J lost 4 bases, and 4 bases stayed unmatched. V is TRBV7-9 and J is TRBJ1-2; 8 bases are a match to TRBD1. The source of this sequence is a female donor with breast cancer. Some clones in this sample may be carry-over from other donors' samples. Sequenced material: axillary lymph node tissue. CDR3 sequence (DNA): TGTGCCAGCAGATCGGGACAGGCCTATGGCTACACCTTC. It translates to CASRSGQAYGYTF.